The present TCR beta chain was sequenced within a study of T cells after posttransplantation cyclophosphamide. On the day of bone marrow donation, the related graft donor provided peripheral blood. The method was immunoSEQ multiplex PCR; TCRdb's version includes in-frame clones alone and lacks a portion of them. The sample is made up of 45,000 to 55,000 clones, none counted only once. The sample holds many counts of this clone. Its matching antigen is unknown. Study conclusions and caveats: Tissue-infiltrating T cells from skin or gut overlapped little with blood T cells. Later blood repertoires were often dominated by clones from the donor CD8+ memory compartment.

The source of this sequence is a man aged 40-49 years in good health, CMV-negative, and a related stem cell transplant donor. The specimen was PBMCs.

In DNA, the CDR3 is TGTGCCAGCTCAACGGGACAGGGAAACACCATATATTTT. This gives the protein CASSTGQGNTIYF. The chain combines TRBV18 with TRBJ1-3; 7 nucleotides agree with TRBD1. In germline, CDR1 is KGHSH, CDR2 LQKENI. V trimming: 5 bases; J trimming: 4 bases; junction bases outside the gene matches: 2. CDR3 length: 13 amino acids.